This T cell receptor (beta chain) was obtained from a study of blood T cell repertoires in COVID-19. Overall study context: Some COVID-19 samples were acute and others convalescent; all came from the United States, Italy and Spain. PBMCs, B-cell-depleted T cells, or T cells were the source of the cDNA or gDNA that made up the material.

Trimming cost V 6 bases and J 8 bases, with 16 bases left between them. The germline gives CDR1 LNHDA, CDR2 SQIVND (reference sequence). The CDR3 is made up of 14 amino acids. Authors' methods: Quantification of nucleated cells was approximated via reference gene primer amplification. Only in-frame clones appear in the TCRdb table, and some are missing; sequencing was by immunoSEQ multiplex PCR. The D gene and trimming were derived from the DNA, and the V and J assignments and clone size from that table. The data hold roughly 150,000 clones, with roughly 85% observed a single time. The sample taken for sequencing was peripheral blood. The receptor comes from a woman aged 80 or older with acute or convalescent COVID-19. This chain joins TRBV19 and TRBJ1-4; D possibly corresponds to TRBD1 (6 bases). For the CDR3, the DNA is TGTGCCAGTAGGTCGGACAGTAGCAGGGAAAAACTGTTTTTT. Its protein is CASRSDSSREKLFF.